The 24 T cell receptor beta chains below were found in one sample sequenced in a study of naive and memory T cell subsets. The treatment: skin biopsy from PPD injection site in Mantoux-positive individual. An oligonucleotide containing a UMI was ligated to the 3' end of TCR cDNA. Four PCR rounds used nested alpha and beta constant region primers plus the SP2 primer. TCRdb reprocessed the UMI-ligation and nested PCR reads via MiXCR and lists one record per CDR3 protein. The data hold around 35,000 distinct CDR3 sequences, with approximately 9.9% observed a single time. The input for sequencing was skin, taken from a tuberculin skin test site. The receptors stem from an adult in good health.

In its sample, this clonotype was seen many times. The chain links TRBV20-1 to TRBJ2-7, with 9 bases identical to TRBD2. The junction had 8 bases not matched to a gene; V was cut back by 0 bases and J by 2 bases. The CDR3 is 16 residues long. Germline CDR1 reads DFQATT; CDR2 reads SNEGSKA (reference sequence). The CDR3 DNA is TGCAGTGCTAGAGAGGGGAGACTAGCGGAAACCTACGAGCAGTACTTC. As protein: CSAREGRLAETYEQYF.

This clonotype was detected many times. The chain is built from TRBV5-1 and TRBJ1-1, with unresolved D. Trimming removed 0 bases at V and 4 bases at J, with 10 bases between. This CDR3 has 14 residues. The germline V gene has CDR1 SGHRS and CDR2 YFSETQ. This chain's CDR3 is CASSLGGHGTEAFF. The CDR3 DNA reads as TGCGCCAGCAGCTTGGGTGGGCATGGCACTGAAGCTTTCTTT.

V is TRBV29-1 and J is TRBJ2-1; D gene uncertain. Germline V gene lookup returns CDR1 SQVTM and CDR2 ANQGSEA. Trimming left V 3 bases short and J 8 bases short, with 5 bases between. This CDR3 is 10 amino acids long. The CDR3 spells CSVDVYEQFF. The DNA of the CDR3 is TGCAGCGTTGACGTCTATGAGCAGTTCTTC.

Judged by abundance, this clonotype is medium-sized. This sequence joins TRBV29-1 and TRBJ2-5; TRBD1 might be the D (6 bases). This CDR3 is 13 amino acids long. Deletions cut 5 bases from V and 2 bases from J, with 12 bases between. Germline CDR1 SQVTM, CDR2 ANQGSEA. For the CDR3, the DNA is TGCAGCGTTATGACAGGAGCACAAGAGACCCAGTACTTC. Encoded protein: CSVMTGAQETQYF.

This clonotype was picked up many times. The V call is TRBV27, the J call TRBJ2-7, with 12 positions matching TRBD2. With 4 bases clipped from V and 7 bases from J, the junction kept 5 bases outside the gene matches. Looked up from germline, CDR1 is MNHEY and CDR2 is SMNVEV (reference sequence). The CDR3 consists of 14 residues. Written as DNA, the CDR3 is TGTGCCAGCAGTTCACCGGGACTAGCGGGTGAGCAGTACTTC. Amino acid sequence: CASSSPGLAGEQYF.

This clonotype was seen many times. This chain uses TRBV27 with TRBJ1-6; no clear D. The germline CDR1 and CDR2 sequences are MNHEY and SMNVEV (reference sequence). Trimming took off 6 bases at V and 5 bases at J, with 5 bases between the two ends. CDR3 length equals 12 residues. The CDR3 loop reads CASRLNNSPLHF. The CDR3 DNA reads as TGTGCCAGCAGACTCAATAATTCACCCCTCCACTTT.

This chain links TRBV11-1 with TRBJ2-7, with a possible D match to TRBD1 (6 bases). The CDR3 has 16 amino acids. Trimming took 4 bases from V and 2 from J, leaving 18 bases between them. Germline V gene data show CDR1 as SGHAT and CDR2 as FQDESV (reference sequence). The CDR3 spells CASSSLGTHHPYEQYF. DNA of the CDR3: TGTGCCAGCAGCTCTCTCGGGACACATCATCCCTACGAGCAGTACTTC.

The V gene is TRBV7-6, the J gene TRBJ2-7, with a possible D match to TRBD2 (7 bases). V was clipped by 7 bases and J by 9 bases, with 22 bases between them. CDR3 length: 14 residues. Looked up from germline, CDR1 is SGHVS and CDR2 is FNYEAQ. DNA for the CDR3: TGTGCCAGCACCAACGCGGGGGCTCTCTCGGGGCAGTACTTC. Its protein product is CASTNAGALSGQYF.

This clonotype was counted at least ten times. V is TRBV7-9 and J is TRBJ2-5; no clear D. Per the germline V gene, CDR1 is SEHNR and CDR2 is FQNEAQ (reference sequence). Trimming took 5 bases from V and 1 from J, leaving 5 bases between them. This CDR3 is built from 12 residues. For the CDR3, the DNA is TGTGCCAGCAGCAATTTCCAAGAGACCCAGTACTTC. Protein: CASSNFQETQYF.

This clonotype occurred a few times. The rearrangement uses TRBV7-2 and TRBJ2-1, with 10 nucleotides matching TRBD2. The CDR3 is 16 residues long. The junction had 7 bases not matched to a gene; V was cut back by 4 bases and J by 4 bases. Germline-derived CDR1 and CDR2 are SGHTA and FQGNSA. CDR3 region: CASSSGGTSVYNEQFF. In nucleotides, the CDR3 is TGTGCCAGCAGCTCTGGGGGGACTAGCGTGTACAATGAGCAGTTCTTC. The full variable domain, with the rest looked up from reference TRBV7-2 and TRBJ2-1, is GAGVSQSPSNKVTEKGKDVELRCDPISGHTALYWYRQSLGQGLEFLIYFQGNSAPDKSGLPSDRFSAERTGGSVSTLTIQRTQQEDSAVYLCASSSGGTSVYNEQFFGPGTRLTVL.

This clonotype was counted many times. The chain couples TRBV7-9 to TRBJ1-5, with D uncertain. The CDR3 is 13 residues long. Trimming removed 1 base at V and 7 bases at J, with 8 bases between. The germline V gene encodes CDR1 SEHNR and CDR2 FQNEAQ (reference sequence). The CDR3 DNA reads TGTGCCAGCAGCTTAGGAGAGCAACAGCCCCAGCATTTT. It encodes CASSLGEQQPQHF.

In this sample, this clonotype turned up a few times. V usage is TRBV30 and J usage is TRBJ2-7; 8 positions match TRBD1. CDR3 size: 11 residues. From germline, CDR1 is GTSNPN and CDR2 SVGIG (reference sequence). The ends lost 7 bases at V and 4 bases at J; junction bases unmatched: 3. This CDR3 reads CAYDRGYEQYF. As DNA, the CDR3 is TGTGCCTATGACAGGGGATACGAGCAGTACTTC.

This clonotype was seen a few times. DNA for the CDR3: TGTGCCAGCAGCCCCCGGACTAGCGAACACAATGAGCAGTTCTTC. Its protein product is CASSPRTSEHNEQFF. The chain joins TRBV11-2 to TRBJ2-1, with 9 bases matching TRBD2. The CDR3 sequence is 15 residues long. Per the germline V gene, CDR1 is SGHAT and CDR2 is FQNNGV. The V segment lost 5 bases and the J segment 5 bases; nucleotides outside the gene matches: 7.

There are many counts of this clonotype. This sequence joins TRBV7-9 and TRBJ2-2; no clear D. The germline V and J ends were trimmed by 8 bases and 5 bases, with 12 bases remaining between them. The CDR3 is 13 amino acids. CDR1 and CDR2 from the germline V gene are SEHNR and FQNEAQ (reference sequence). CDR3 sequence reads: CASGRSGTGELFF. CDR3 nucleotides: TGTGCCAGCGGGCGTAGTGGGACCGGGGAGCTGTTTTTT.

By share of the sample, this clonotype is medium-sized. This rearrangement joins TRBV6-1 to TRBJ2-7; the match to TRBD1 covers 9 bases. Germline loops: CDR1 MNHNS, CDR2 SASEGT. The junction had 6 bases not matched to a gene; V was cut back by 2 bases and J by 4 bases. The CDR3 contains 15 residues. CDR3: CASSETPGTGYEQYF. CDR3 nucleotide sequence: TGTGCCAGCAGTGAAACCCCGGGGACAGGGTACGAGCAGTACTTC.

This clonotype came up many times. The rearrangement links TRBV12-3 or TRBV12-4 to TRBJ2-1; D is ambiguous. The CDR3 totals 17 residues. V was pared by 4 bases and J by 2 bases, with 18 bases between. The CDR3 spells CASSSPTPGQTYNEQFF. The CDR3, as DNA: TGTGCCAGCAGTTCCCCAACCCCGGGCCAAACCTACAATGAGCAGTTCTTC.

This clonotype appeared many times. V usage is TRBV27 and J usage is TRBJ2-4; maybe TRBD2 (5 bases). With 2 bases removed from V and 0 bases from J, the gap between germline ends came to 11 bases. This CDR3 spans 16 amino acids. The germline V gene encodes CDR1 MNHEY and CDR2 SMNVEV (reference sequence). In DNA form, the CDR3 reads TGTGCCAGCAGTTTAGACGGGATGGCAGCCAAAAACATTCAGTACTTC. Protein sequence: CASSLDGMAAKNIQYF.

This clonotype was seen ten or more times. CDR3 in amino acids: CASSARTTQLRGELFF. CDR3 coding DNA: TGTGCCAGCAGTGCCAGGACAACCCAACTGCGAGGGGAGCTGTTTTTT. J is TRBJ2-2 and V is TRBV14, with D possibly TRBD1 on 5 matching bases. This CDR3 is built from 16 residues. V gave up 6 bases and J gave up 8 bases, with 22 bases separating them. CDR1 and CDR2 (germline): SGHDN, FVKESK.

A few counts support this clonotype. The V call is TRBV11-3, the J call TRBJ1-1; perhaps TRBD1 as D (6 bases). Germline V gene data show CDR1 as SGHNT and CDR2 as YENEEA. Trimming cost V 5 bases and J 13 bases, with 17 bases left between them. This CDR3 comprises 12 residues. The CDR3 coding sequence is TGTGCCAGCAGCCAAACAGGGATACGAGGTTTCTTT. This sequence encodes CASSQTGIRGFF.

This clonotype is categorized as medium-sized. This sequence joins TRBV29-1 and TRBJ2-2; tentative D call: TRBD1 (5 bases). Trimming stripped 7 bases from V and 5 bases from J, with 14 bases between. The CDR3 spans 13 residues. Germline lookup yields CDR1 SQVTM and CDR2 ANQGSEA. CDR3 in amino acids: CSGTGFSTGELFF. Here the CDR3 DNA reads TGCAGCGGTACAGGTTTCAGTACCGGGGAGCTGTTTTTT.

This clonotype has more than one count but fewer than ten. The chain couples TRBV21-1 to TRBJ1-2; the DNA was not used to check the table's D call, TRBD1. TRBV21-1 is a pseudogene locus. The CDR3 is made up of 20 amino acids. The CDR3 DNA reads TGTGCCAGCAGCAAAGTAAGGGTCGAGACAGGGGTCCAATGGTACTATGGCTACACCTTC. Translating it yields CASSKVRVETGVQWYYGYTF.

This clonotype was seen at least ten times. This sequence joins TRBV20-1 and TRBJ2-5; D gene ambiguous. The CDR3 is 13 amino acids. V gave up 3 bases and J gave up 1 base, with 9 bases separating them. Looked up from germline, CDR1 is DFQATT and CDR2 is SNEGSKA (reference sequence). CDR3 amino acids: CSARQIRQETQYF. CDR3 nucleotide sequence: TGCAGTGCTAGGCAAATCCGCCAAGAGACCCAGTACTTC.

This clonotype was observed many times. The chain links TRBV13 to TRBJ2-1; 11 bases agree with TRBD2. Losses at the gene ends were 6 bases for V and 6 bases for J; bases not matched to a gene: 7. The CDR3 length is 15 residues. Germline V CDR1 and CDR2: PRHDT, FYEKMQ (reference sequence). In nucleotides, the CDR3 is TGTGCCAGCAGGAATAGCGGGAGGGCCCTCAATGAGCAGTTCTTC. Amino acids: CASRNSGRALNEQFF.

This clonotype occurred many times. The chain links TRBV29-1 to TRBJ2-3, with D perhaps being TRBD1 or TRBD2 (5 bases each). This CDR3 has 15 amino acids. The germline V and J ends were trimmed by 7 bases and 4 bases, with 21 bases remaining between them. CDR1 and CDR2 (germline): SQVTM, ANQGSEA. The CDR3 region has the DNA TGCAGCGCATCCCGGGGCCTACCAAAGGCAGATACGCAGTATTTT. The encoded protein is CSASRGLPKADTQYF.